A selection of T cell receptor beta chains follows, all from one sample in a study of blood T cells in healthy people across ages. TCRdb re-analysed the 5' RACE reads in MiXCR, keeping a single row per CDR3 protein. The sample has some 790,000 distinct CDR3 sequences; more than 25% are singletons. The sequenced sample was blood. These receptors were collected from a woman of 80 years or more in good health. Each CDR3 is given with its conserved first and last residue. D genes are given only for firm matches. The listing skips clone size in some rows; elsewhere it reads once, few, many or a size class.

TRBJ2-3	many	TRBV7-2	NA	TGTGCCAGCAGCCGCAATGGTCGACCCGCTCTCACAGATACGCAGTATTTT	CASSRNGRPALTDTQYF
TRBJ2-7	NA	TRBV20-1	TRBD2	TGCAGTGCTAGATCACTAGCGGGAGCGAGCTACGAGCAGTACTTC	CSARSLAGASYEQYF
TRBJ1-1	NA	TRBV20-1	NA	TGCAGTGTCACTGACACTGAAGCTTTCTTT	CSVTDTEAFF
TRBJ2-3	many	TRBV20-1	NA	TGCAGTGCTCCCCCGGGGGCCAACACAGATACGCAGTATTTT	CSAPPGANTDTQYF
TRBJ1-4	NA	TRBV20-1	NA	TGCAGTGCTAGAGATCCCGAAGAGAATAATGAAAAACTGTTTTTT	CSARDPEENNEKLFF
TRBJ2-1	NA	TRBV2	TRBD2	TGTGCCAGCAGTAAAGCGGGGGGGCTTAATTCCCGGACCTACAATGAGCAGTTCTTC	CASSKAGGLNSRTYNEQFF
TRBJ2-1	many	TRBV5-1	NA	TGCGCCAGCAGCTTACCGGTACAGGGCAAAAATGAGCAGTTCTTC	CASSLPVQGKNEQFF
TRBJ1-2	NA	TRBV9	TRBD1	TGTGCCAGCAGCGTAGCCGGGACAGGAGCCCTCCACGGCTATGGCTACACCTTC	CASSVAGTGALHGYGYTF
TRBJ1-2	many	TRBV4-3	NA	TGCGCCAGCAGCCAACGTCCCCAGGAGCCTAACTATGGCTACACCTTC	CASSQRPQEPNYGYTF
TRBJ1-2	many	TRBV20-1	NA	TGCAGTGCTAGAGATAGGCGGAGAACCTATGGCTACACCTTC	CSARDRRRTYGYTF
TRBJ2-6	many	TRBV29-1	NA	TGCAGCGTCGCGCTCGTAGCTGGGGCCAACGTCCTGACTTTC	CSVALVAGANVLTF
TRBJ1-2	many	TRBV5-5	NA	TGTGCCAGCTTTCTATCAAGGGGAAATGACTATGGCTACACCTTC	CASFLSRGNDYGYTF
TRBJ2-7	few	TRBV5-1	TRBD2	TGCGCCAGCAGCTTGGTTGCAGCGGGAGCTTCCTACGAGCAGTACTTC	CASSLVAAGASYEQYF
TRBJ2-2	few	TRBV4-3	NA	TGCGCCAGCAGCCAAGATCTCGGGACAACGAACACCGGGGAGCTGTTTTTT	CASSQDLGTTNTGELFF
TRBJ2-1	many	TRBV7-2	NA	TGTGCCAGCAGCTTAGATCCCGGGGTAGGAGATGAGCAGTTCTTC	CASSLDPGVGDEQFF
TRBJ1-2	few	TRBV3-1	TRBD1	TGTGCCAGCAGCCTCGGGACAGGCGCGCTTAACTATGGCTACACCTTC	CASSLGTGALNYGYTF
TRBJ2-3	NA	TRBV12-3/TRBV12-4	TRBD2	TGTGCCAGCAGTTTACCGGGACTAGCGGGGGGGATTAGCACAGATGCGCAGTATTTT	CASSLPGLAGGISTDAQYF
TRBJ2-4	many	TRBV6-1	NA	TGTGCCAGCAGTGAAGTTCAAAGAAAAGCCAAAAACATTCAGTACTTC	CASSEVQRKAKNIQYF
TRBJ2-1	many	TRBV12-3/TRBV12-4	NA	TGTGCCAGCAGTTTGGGGACCGGGATGTTAAATGAGCAGTTCTTC	CASSLGTGMLNEQFF
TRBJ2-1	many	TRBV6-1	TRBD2	TGTGCCAGTAGGACTAGTGGCTACAATGAGCAGTTCTTC	CASRTSGYNEQFF
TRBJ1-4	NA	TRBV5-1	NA	TGCGCCAGCAGCCGGGGGACAACCGCAACTAATGAAAAACTGTTTTTT	CASSRGTTATNEKLFF
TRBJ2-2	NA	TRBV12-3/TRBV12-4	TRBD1	TGTGCCAGCAGTCGCCGGACAGGGGGCGCGGAGGGGCCGTTTTTT	CASSRRTGGAEGPFF
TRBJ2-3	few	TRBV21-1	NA	TGTGCCAGCAGCAAAGCCCTGGCTAGCGGGACTTCTAGCACAGATACGCAGTATTTT	CASSKALASGTSSTDTQYF
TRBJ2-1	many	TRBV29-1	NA	TGCAGCGCCGAGTTTTACAATGAGCAGTTCTTC	CSAEFYNEQFF
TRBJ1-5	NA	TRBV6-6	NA	TGTGCCAGCGGCGTGGATGGTGGAAGGAATCAGCCCCAGCATTTT	CASGVDGGRNQPQHF
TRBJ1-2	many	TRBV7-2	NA	TGTGCCAGCAGCTTAGCGATCGGATCCAACTATGGCTACACCTTC	CASSLAIGSNYGYTF
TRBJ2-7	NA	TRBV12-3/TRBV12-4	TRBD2	TGTGCCAGCATCGGTGAGGGCGGGGGGGATTCCTACAATGAGCAGTACTTC	CASIGEGGGDSYNEQYF
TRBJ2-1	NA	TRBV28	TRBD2	TGTGCCAGCAGTTCCAGCGGGAGAGTAAGCAATGAGCAGTTCTTC	CASSSSGRVSNEQFF
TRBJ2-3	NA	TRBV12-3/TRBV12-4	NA	TGTGCCAGCACCCAGGGGGGAGAGCGCACAGATATGGAGTATTTT	CASTQGGERTDMEYF
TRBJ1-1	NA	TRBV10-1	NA	TGCGCCAGCAGCCCACCGGACACTGAAGCTTTCTTT	CASSPPDTEAFF
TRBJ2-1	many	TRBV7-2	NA	TGTGCCAGCAGCTCCTCAGCGGTGAGCTCCTACAATGAGCAGTTCTTC	CASSSSAVSSYNEQFF
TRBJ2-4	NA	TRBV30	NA	TGTGCCTGGGGGGACGGGGTTATGGCCAAAAACATTCAGTACTTC	CAWGDGVMAKNIQYF
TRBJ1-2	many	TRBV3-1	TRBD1	TGTGCCAGCAGCCAACACCGACAGGGCCACTATGGCTACACCTTC	CASSQHRQGHYGYTF
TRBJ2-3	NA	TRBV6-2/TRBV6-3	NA	TGTGCCAGCAAGGGCGGAATCCTCACAGATACGCAGTATTTT	CASKGGILTDTQYF
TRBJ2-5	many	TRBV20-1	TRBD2	TGCAGTGCGCGCCGGGCTAGCGGGGGAGCCGAAGAGACCCAGTACTTC	CSARRASGGAEETQYF
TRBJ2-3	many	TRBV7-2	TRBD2	TGTGCCAGCAGCCCCCGGACTAGCGGGCCGGCAAGAGCAGATACGCAGTATTTT	CASSPRTSGPARADTQYF
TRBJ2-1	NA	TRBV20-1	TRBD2	TGCAGTGCTAGAGAAACTAGCGGGAGCAATGAGCAGTTCTTC	CSARETSGSNEQFF
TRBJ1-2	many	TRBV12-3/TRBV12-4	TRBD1	TGTGCCAGCAGTTTAAGGGCAGGGGGCGGCTACACCTTC	CASSLRAGGGYTF
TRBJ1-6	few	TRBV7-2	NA	TGTGCCAGCAGCTTAGCGAATGATTCACCCCTCCACTTT	CASSLANDSPLHF
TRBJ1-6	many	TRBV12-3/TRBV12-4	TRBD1	TGTGCCAGCAGTTTTTTGACAGGGGGTTCACCCCTCCACTTT	CASSFLTGGSPLHF
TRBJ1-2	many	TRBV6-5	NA	TGTGCCAGCAGTTACTCGAGAGGGGCGGCGGGCTACACCTTC	CASSYSRGAAGYTF
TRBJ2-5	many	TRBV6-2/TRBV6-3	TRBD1	TGTGCCAGCAGTCAACACAGGGGACACCAAGAGACCCAGTACTTC	CASSQHRGHQETQYF
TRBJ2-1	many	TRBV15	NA	TGTGCCACCAGCAGAGATCGAGCACTATCCTACAATGAGCAGTTCTTC	CATSRDRALSYNEQFF
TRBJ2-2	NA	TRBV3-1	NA	TGTGCCAGCAGCCAAGTACCGGGCACCGGGGAGCTGTTTTTT	CASSQVPGTGELFF
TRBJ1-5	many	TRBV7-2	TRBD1	TGTGCCAGCAGTCAATACGGGACAGGGGCAAATCAGCCCCAGCATTTT	CASSQYGTGANQPQHF
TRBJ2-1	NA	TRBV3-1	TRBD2	TGTGCCAGCAGCCTAGGGACTAGCGGCCCCACGGGATACAATGAGCAGTTCTTC	CASSLGTSGPTGYNEQFF
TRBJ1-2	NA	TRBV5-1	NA	TGCGCCAGCAGCCTTGCAGGACAGCTATCCGGCTATGGCTACACCTTC	CASSLAGQLSGYGYTF
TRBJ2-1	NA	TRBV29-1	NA	TGCAGCGTTGAAGGTGTCACGGAAAGCTCCTACAATGAGCAGTTCTTC	CSVEGVTESSYNEQFF
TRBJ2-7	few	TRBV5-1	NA	TGCGCCAGCAGCTTGGGGCGGTTCTCCTACGAGCAGTACTTC	CASSLGRFSYEQYF
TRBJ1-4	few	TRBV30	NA	TGTGCCTGGAGTGTACGTCTCATGCCCAATGAAAAACTGTTTTTT	CAWSVRLMPNEKLFF
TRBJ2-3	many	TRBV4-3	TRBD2	TGCGCCAGCAGCCTGGGGGGGAGGAACACAGATACGCAGTATTTT	CASSLGGRNTDTQYF
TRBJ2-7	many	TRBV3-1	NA	TGTGCCAGCAGCCAAACTATCGGGACGTCGGGGAGGGAGCAGTACTTC	CASSQTIGTSGREQYF
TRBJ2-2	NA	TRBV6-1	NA	TGTGCCAGCAGGTTGGAGATGATGAACACCGGGGAGCTGTTTTTT	CASRLEMMNTGELFF